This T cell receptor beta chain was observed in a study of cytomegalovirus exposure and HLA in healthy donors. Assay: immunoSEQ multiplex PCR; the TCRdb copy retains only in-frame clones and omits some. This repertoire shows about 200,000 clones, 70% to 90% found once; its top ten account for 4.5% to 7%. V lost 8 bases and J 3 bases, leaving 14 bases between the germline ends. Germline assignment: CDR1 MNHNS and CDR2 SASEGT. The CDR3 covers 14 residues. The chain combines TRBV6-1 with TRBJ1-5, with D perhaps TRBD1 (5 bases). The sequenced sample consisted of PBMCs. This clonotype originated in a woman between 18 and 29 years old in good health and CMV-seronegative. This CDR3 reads CASLSGGYNQPQHF. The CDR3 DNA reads TGTGCCAGCCTTTCGGGGGGGTACAATCAGCCCCAGCATTTT.